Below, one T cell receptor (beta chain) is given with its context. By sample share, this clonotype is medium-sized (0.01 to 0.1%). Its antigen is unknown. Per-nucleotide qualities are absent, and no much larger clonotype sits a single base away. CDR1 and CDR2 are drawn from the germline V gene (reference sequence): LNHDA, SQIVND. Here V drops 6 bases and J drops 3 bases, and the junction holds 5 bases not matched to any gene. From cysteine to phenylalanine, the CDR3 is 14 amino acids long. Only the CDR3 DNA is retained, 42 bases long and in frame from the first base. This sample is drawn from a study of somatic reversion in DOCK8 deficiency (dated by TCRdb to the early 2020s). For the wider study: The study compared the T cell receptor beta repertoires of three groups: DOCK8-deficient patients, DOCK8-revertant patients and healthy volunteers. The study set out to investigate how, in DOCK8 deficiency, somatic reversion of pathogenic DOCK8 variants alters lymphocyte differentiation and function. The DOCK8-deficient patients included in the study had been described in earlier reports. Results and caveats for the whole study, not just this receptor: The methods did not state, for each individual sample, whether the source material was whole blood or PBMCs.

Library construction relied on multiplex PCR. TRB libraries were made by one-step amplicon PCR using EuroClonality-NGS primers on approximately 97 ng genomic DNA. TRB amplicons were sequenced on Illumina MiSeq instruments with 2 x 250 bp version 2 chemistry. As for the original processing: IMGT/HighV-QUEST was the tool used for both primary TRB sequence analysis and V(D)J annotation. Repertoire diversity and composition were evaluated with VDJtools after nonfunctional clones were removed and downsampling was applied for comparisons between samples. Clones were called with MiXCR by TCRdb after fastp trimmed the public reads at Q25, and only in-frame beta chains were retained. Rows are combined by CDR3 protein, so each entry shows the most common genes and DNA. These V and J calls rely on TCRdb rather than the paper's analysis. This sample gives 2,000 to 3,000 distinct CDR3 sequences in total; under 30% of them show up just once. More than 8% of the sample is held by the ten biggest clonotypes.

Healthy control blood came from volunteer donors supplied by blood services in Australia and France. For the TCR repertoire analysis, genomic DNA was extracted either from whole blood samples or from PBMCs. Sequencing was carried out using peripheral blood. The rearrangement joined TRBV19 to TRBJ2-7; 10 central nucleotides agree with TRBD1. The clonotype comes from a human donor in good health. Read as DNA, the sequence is TGTGCCAGTAGCCTCCGGGACAGGGGCTACGAGCAGTACTTC. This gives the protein CASSLRDRGYEQYF.